These T cell receptor beta chains were read from a single sample in a study of blood T cells in healthy people across ages. Using its own MiXCR run on the 5' RACE reads, TCRdb lists one record per CDR3 protein. The table records 1.5 million to 2 million distinct CDR3 sequences, about 31% of them present only once. The sample comprised blood. All receptors derive from a woman in her 30s in good health. CDR3s include the opening cysteine and the closing phenylalanine or tryptophan. Fields, in order: V gene, CDR3 length, clone size, D gene, J gene, CDR3 DNA, CDR3 protein. D genes are given only for firm matches. Clone size is shown for a subset of rows, as once, few, many or a class of expanded clone.

TRBV4-1	12	few	.	TRBJ2-7	TGCGCCAGCAGCCACGGGACTGTCCCGCAGTACTTC	CASSHGTVPQYF
TRBV29-1	15	many	TRBD2	TRBJ2-3	TGCAGCGCCGGGACTAGCGGGGGGGCAGCAGATACGCAGTATTTT	CSAGTSGGAADTQYF
TRBV6-1	16	.	TRBD1	TRBJ2-4	TGTGCCAGCAGTGAATCAAGGACAGGAAGAAAAAACATTCAGTACTTC	CASSESRTGRKNIQYF
TRBV20-1	11	.	.	TRBJ2-7	TGCAGGGGTCAGATCTCCTACGAGCAGTACTTC	CRGQISYEQYF
TRBV27	14	few	TRBD1	TRBJ2-7	TGTGCCAGCTCACCGAGACAGGGGGGAAGCGAGCAGTACTTC	CASSPRQGGSEQYF
TRBV15	14	few	.	TRBJ2-2	TGTGCCACCAGGGCCCAGATGAACACCGGGGAGCTGTTTTTT	CATRAQMNTGELFF
TRBV10-3	16	few	TRBD2	TRBJ2-1	TGTGCCATCAGTGAGCTCTTGGGGGGGGGTCACAATGAGCAGTTCTTC	CAISELLGGGHNEQFF
TRBV11-2	19	few	.	TRBJ2-6	TGTGCCAGCAGCTCCCTTGGCGGGGCCCTCTGGGGTGGGGCCAACGTCCTGACTTTC	CASSSLGGALWGGANVLTF
TRBV7-2	17	.	.	TRBJ2-5	TGTGCCAGCAGCTTAGCTGTAGGCGGGAACCTCCAAGAGACCCAGTACTTC	CASSLAVGGNLQETQYF
TRBV7-3	16	few	.	TRBJ2-1	TGTGCCAGCAGCTTAAGAGGGGGAAACTCCTACAATGAGCAGTTCTTC	CASSLRGGNSYNEQFF
TRBV3-1	13	.	TRBD1	TRBJ2-5	TGTGCCAGCAGCCCCACACAGGGGGAGACCCAGTACTTC	CASSPTQGETQYF
TRBV5-5	16	few	.	TRBJ1-4	TGTGCCAGCAGCTTGGCCGTTACAGGCTACGGAGAAAAACTGTTTTTT	CASSLAVTGYGEKLFF
TRBV27	15	once	.	TRBJ2-7	TGTGCCAACAGTTTCTGGACAAGAAGCTCCTACGAGCAGTACTTC	CANSFWTRSSYEQYF
TRBV5-1	14	few	.	TRBJ2-6	TGCGCCAGCAGCCGGTCGTCCCAGGACTTCGTCCTGACTTTC	CASSRSSQDFVLTF
TRBV2	13	.	.	TRBJ2-7	TGTGCCAGCAGTGAAGCGCTTACGGCGGGGCAGTACTTC	CASSEALTAGQYF
TRBV4-1	18	few	TRBD1	TRBJ1-1	TGCGCCAGCAGCCGCGCACGGGACAGGGTAGGGGCGGACACTGAAGCTTTCTTT	CASSRARDRVGADTEAFF
TRBV29-1	14	few	TRBD1	TRBJ2-1	TGCAGCGTTGCGGGACAGGGTGATTACAATGAGCAGTTCTTC	CSVAGQGDYNEQFF
TRBV7-7	16	.	TRBD2	TRBJ2-3	TGTGCCAGCAGCTTAGATACTAGCGGGGGGTCAGATACGCGGTATTTT	CASSLDTSGGSDTRYF
TRBV5-1	14	.	.	TRBJ1-4	TGCGCCAACAGCTATCAGGGGACGGATGAAAAACTGTTTTTT	CANSYQGTDEKLFF
TRBV3-1	11	.	.	TRBJ2-2	TGTGCCAGCAGCCAGGGGATCGGGCTGTTTTTT	CASSQGIGLFF